Listed below are T cell receptor beta chains from one sample, sequenced in a study of metastatic and nonmetastatic thyroid tumors. Via MiXCR, TCRdb re-called the PCR reads. The table shows tens of thousands of clones, with roughly a sixth occurring only once. Specimen: blood. These receptors all stem from a female donor with papillary thyroid cancer or a benign thyroid nodule (not recorded which). Some clones in this sample may be carry-over from other donors' samples. Both conserved end residues are part of each CDR3. Fields, in order: clone size, V gene, D gene, J gene, CDR3 protein, CDR3 DNA. A D gene is named only where the DNA matches it firmly. Clone size appears in some rows only: once, few, many, or a class for an expanded clone.

>many|TRBV28|TRBD1|TRBJ1-1
CASRRTGLNTEAFF
TGTGCCAGCAGGAGGACAGGGCTGAACACTGAAGCTTTCTTT
>many|TRBV5-1|TRBD2|TRBJ2-3
CASSLGLAGGPDTQYF
TGCGCCAGCAGCTTGGGGCTAGCGGGAGGTCCAGATACGCAGTATTTT
>many|TRBV7-8|.|TRBJ2-1
CASSFAVHPVNEQFF
TGTGCCAGCAGCTTTGCTGTACATCCAGTAAATGAGCAGTTCTTC
>.|TRBV7-6|TRBD1|TRBJ2-1
CASSLQGAQGLHEQFF
TGTGCCAGCAGCTTGCAGGGGGCCCAGGGTTTGCATGAGCAGTTCTTC
>many|TRBV5-1|.|TRBJ2-3
CASSLVLEDTQYF
TGCGCCAGCAGCTTGGTTTTGGAGGATACGCAGTATTTT
>many|TRBV3-1|.|TRBJ2-5
CASSQPPSTGPETQYF
TGTGCCAGCAGCCAACCTCCAAGTACAGGACCGGAGACCCAGTACTTC
>.|TRBV11-2|.|TRBJ2-7
CASSLVGQGSLPGGEQYF
TGTGCCAGCAGCTTAGTCGGGCAGGGTTCCCTCCCTGGTGGTGAGCAGTACTTC
>many|TRBV12-3/TRBV12-4|.|TRBJ1-5
CASRNTGRDSNQPQHF
TGTGCCAGCCGAAACACAGGGAGGGATAGCAATCAGCCCCAGCATTTT
>.|TRBV20-1|.|TRBJ2-2
CSARDRGRDTGELFF
TGCAGTGCTAGAGATCGGGGGCGCGACACCGGGGAGCTGTTTTTT
>few|TRBV6-2/TRBV6-3|TRBD2|TRBJ2-6
CASSRTSGTKEGAGANVLTF
TGTGCCAGCAGCCGGACTAGCGGGACCAAGGAGGGGGCCGGGGCCAACGTCCTGACTTTC
>many|TRBV27|.|TRBJ1-1
CASSPGDGLNTEAFF
TGTGCCAGCAGTCCTGGGGACGGGTTGAACACTGAAGCTTTCTTT
>.|TRBV7-2|TRBD1|TRBJ1-6
CASSKDRVASPLHF
TGTGCCAGCAGCAAGGACAGGGTGGCTTCACCCCTCCACTTT
>many|TRBV3-1|.|TRBJ2-1
CASSQGTIYNEQFF
TGTGCCAGCAGCCAAGGGACCATATACAATGAGCAGTTCTTC
>.|TRBV20-1|TRBD2|TRBJ2-1
CSAWTSALSYNEQFF
TGCAGTGCTTGGACTAGCGCCCTATCCTACAATGAGCAGTTCTTC
>.|TRBV2|.|TRBJ1-2
CASIAGGAVYYGYTF
TGTGCCAGCATTGCTGGCGGAGCAGTGTACTATGGCTACACCTTC
>many|TRBV5-1|.|TRBJ1-2
CASSLQAPEGSYTF
TGCGCCAGCAGCCTACAGGCTCCAGAGGGGAGCTACACCTTC
>.|TRBV30|.|TRBJ1-2
CAWSVGGGANYGYTF
TGTGCCTGGAGTGTAGGCGGGGGAGCTAACTATGGCTACACCTTC
>many|TRBV27|.|TRBJ1-2
CASSPGALLYGYTF
TGTGCCAGCAGTCCAGGAGCCTTGCTCTATGGCTACACCTTC
>many|TRBV18|.|TRBJ1-1
CASSPRRSEAFF
TGTGCCAGCTCACCAAGGAGGTCTGAAGCTTTCTTT
>many|TRBV20-1|.|TRBJ1-6
CSASEGVSYNSPLHF
TGCAGTGCTAGTGAAGGGGTTTCCTATAATTCACCCCTCCACTTT
>many|TRBV20-1|.|TRBJ2-2
CSARETQGTGELFF
TGCAGTGCTAGAGAAACACAGGGTACCGGGGAGCTGTTTTTT
>.|TRBV27|TRBD1|TRBJ1-6
CARRGQSYNSHLHF
TGTGCCAGGAGGGGACAGAGCTATAATTCACACCTCCACTTT
>few|TRBV2|.|TRBJ1-2
CASRSPGATYGYTF
TGTGCCAGCAGGAGTCCGGGGGCGACCTATGGCTACACCTTC
>many|TRBV5-6|.|TRBJ1-6
CASSRGGLRSSYNSPLHF
TGTGCCAGCAGCCGGGGAGGGCTGAGGAGCTCCTATAATTCACCCCTCCACTTT
>many|TRBV20-1|.|TRBJ2-1
CSATNTLNNEQFF
TGCAGTGCGACTAACACACTAAACAATGAGCAGTTCTTC
>many|TRBV25-1|TRBD2|TRBJ2-7
CASSEEREAPYEQYF
TGTGCCAGCAGTGAGGAGCGGGAGGCCCCCTACGAGCAGTACTTC
>many|TRBV11-2|TRBD1|TRBJ2-3
CASSFNTGGDTQYF
TGTGCCAGCAGCTTCAACACAGGGGGGGATACGCAGTATTTT
>.|TRBV12-3/TRBV12-4|TRBD2|TRBJ2-6
CASSFLTAGGLGGGANVLTF
TGTGCCAGCAGTTTTTTGACAGCGGGAGGTTTGGGAGGTGGGGCCAACGTCCTGACTTTC
>.|TRBV11-2|TRBD2|TRBJ2-2
CASSLGGLAFNTGELFF
TGTGCCAGCAGCTTAGGGGGACTAGCGTTTAACACCGGGGAGCTGTTTTTT
>many|TRBV11-2|.|TRBJ2-3
CASSLEKDTQYF
TGTGCCAGCAGCTTAGAGAAGGATACGCAGTATTTT
>.|TRBV6-5|TRBD2|TRBJ2-1
CASIYGLAGDRTYNEQFF
TGTGCCAGCATTTACGGACTAGCGGGAGACCGGACCTACAATGAGCAGTTCTTC
>many|TRBV28|TRBD2|TRBJ2-7
CASTSGATSQYF
TGTGCCAGCACTAGCGGAGCCACGTCGCAGTACTTC
>few|TRBV29-1|.|TRBJ2-7
CSVDPGTGCYEQYF
TGCAGCGTTGACCCCGGTACAGGGTGCTACGAGCAGTACTTC
>many|TRBV18|TRBD1|TRBJ2-7
CASSSGTGGREQYF
TGTGCCAGCTCGTCCGGGACAGGGGGGAGAGAGCAGTACTTC
>few|TRBV10-1|TRBD1|TRBJ1-1
CASSPGQGWAEAFF
TGCGCCAGCAGTCCGGGACAGGGGTGGGCTGAAGCTTTCTTT
>many|TRBV6-6|.|TRBJ1-1
CASSYRGSDTEAFF
TGTGCCAGCAGTTACAGGGGGAGTGACACTGAAGCTTTCTTT
>.|TRBV20-1|TRBD2|TRBJ2-1
CSARDPSVAGGGDEQFF
TGCAGTGCTAGAGATCCCTCGGTAGCGGGAGGTGGCGATGAGCAGTTCTTC
>many|TRBV9|.|TRBJ2-3
CASSVDLSSTDTQYF
TGTGCCAGCAGCGTAGATTTGAGTTCCACAGATACGCAGTATTTT
>many|TRBV27|TRBD2|TRBJ2-1
CASSLREGLDEQFF
TGTGCCAGCAGTTTACGGGAGGGGCTCGATGAGCAGTTCTTC
>.|TRBV30|TRBD2|TRBJ2-1
CAWTIKEGQAGVGHEQFF
TGTGCCTGGACGATAAAAGAGGGACAAGCGGGAGTCGGCCATGAGCAGTTCTTC
>many|TRBV12-5|.|TRBJ2-7
CASGLEVVAGSYEQYF
TGTGCTAGTGGTTTGGAAGTGGTGGCAGGGTCCTACGAGCAGTACTTC
>.|TRBV12-3/TRBV12-4|TRBD1|TRBJ1-4
CASSLKGQGIDGALTNEKPFF
TGTGCCAGCAGTTTAAAAGGACAGGGGATCGATGGAGCTCTCACTAATGAAAAACCGTTTTTT
>many|TRBV20-1|.|TRBJ1-4
CSARGPNEKLFF
TGCAGTGCTAGGGGTCCCAATGAAAAACTGTTTTTT
>many|TRBV11-1|.|TRBJ1-1
CASSDRYTNTEAFF
TGTGCCAGCAGCGACAGGTATACGAACACTGAAGCTTTCTTT
>few|TRBV27|TRBD1|TRBJ1-1
CASSLWTGIHNTEAFF
TGTGCCAGCAGTTTATGGACAGGAATCCACAACACTGAAGCTTTCTTT
>.|TRBV20-1|TRBD1|TRBJ2-7
CSAGTGTTYEQYF
TGCAGTGCCGGGACAGGCACTACCTACGAGCAGTACTTC
>many|TRBV30|TRBD1|TRBJ1-4
CAWSARRGREKLFF
TGTGCCTGGAGTGCTCGCAGGGGGAGGGAAAAACTGTTTTTT